These 28 T cell receptor beta chains came from one sample sequenced in a study of T cell changes during pregnancy in multiple sclerosis. Produced via immunoSEQ multiplex PCR; TCRdb's table is partial and in-frame only. The profile shows about 20,000 clones, about nine tenths of them singletons. The starting material was CD8+ T cells from peripheral blood mononuclear cells, obtained in the second trimester of pregnancy. These receptor sequences come from a female donor in good health, enrolled as a control in a pregnancy study.

The chain couples TRBV25-1 to TRBJ2-7; 8 bases are a match to TRBD1. The CDR3 has 14 residues. CDR1 is MGHDK, CDR2 SYGVNS, per germline. V was pared by 5 bases and J by 0 bases, with 3 bases of the junction left unmatched. The chain's CDR3 is CASSPGQASYEQYF. CDR3 nucleotide sequence: TGTGCCAGCAGTCCGGGACAGGCCTCCTACGAGCAGTACTTC.

The CDR3 spells CASSLPGQGNYGYTF. In DNA form, the CDR3 reads TGTGCCAGCAGCTTACCGGGACAGGGGAACTATGGCTACACCTTC. The genes are TRBV5-4 and TRBJ1-2; TRBD1 agrees at 10 bases. This CDR3 has 15 amino acids. Germline CDR1 reads SGHNT; CDR2 reads YYREEE (reference sequence). Unmatched junction bases numbered 3, after V lost 2 bases and J lost 2 bases. Looking up the rest from reference TRBV5-4 and TRBJ1-2 gives the full variable domain: ETGVTQSPTHLIKTRGQQVTLRCSSQSGHNTVSWYQQALGQGPQFIFQYYREEENGRGNFPPRFSGLQFPNYSSELNVNALELDDSALYLCASSLPGQGNYGYTFGSGTRLTVV.

This clone turned up a few times. The gene calls are TRBV6-1 and TRBJ1-3; D ambiguous. CDR1 is MNHNS and CDR2 is SASEGT in the germline V gene. The CDR3 is made up of 15 amino acids. V was trimmed by 6 bases and J by 0 bases, leaving 12 bases between them. DNA of the CDR3: TGTGCCAGCAGGGAACAGTCCGACTCTGGAAACACCATATATTTT. Protein sequence: CASREQSDSGNTIYF.

This clone was seen a handful of times. The CDR3 nucleotides read TGCGCCAGCAGTCCCGGGACAGGGCACACTGAAGCTTTCTTT. It yields the protein CASSPGTGHTEAFF. J is TRBJ1-1 and V is TRBV5-1; 9 bases agree with TRBD1. J lost 3 bases, V lost 5 bases, and 5 bases had no gene match. Germline CDR1 and CDR2: SGHRS and YFSETQ. The CDR3 runs 14 residues.

This chain connects TRBV5-1 to TRBJ2-7, with D tentatively TRBD2 (5 bases). Trimming stripped 3 bases from V and 5 bases from J, with 12 bases between. CDR1 and CDR2 from the germline V gene are SGHRS and YFSETQ. CDR3 length equals 13 residues. The CDR3 sequence is CASSSLPSHEQYF. CDR3 nucleotides: TGCGCCAGCAGCTCGTTGCCTAGCCACGAGCAGTACTTC.

This chain links TRBV6-1 with TRBJ1-6; 7 bases line up with TRBD1. Germline V gene data show CDR1 as MNHNS and CDR2 as SASEGT. J gave up 13 bases and V 2 bases, and 11 bases lay outside the gene matches. The CDR3 is 15 residues long. CDR3 protein: CASSESSGTAKPLHF. The CDR3 nucleotides read TGTGCCAGCAGTGAATCCTCCGGGACAGCCAAGCCCCTCCACTTT.

This chain joins TRBV1 and TRBJ2-3; the table names TRBD2, a call not compared with the DNA. TRBV1 counts as a pseudogene. The CDR3 is 17 residues long. The CDR3 spells CTSSQGSTESSTDTQYF. The CDR3 region has the DNA TGCACCAGCAGCCAAGGCTCCACGGAGAGCAGCACAGATACGCAGTATTTT.

This clone turned up a few times. The chain couples TRBV2 to TRBJ2-4; D is unclear. Germline CDR1 reads SNHLY; CDR2 reads FYNNEI. This CDR3 is 16 amino acids long. The ends were cut back, 6 bases at V and 3 bases at J, with 18 bases in the middle. In DNA form, the CDR3 reads TGTGCCAGCAGCGACACACTCGTGGCCAACAAAAACATTCAGTACTTC. Encoded protein: CASSDTLVANKNIQYF.

The chain links TRBV7-9 to TRBJ2-7; TRBD1 might be the D (5 bases). The CDR3 length is 16 residues. Trimming took 4 bases from V and 2 from J, leaving 18 bases between them. In germline, CDR1 is SEHNR, CDR2 FQNEAQ (reference sequence). The CDR3 loop is CASSSRPGAFTYEQYF. The CDR3 nucleotides read TGTGCCAGCAGCTCACGTCCTGGGGCTTTTACCTACGAGCAGTACTTC. The complete variable domain, with remaining parts taken from reference TRBV7-9 and TRBJ2-7, reads DTGVSQNPRHKITKRGQNVTFRCDPISEHNRLYWYRQTLGQGPEFLTYFQNEAQLEKSRLLSDRFSAERPKGSFSTLEIQRTEQGDSAMYLCASSSRPGAFTYEQYFGPGTRLTVT.

This chain connects TRBV7-9 to TRBJ2-2; possible D gene TRBD2, 5 bases. This CDR3 contains 12 residues. Trimming removed 3 bases at V and 9 bases at J, with 8 bases between. Germline V CDR1 and CDR2: SEHNR, FQNEAQ (reference sequence). CDR3 nucleotides: TGTGCCAGCAGCTTGAACGGGAGGGAGCTGTTTTTT. Amino acid sequence: CASSLNGRELFF.

The V call is TRBV7-6, the J call TRBJ1-2, with 7 bases lining up with TRBD1. Looked up from germline, CDR1 is SGHVS and CDR2 is FNYEAQ. This CDR3 spans 14 amino acids. V was pared by 5 bases and J by 5 bases, with 8 bases of the junction left unmatched. DNA for the CDR3: TGTGCCAGCAGCCGACCGGGACAGTCATATGGCTACACCTTC. Amino acids: CASSRPGQSYGYTF.

The V and J genes are TRBV13 and TRBJ1-1; the D gene is possibly TRBD1 (6 bases). V lost 4 bases and J 5 bases, leaving 17 bases between the germline ends. The CDR3 contains 15 residues. The germline CDR1 and CDR2 sequences are PRHDT and FYEKMQ (reference sequence). The CDR3: CASSSPGGGGTEAFF. In DNA form, the CDR3 reads TGTGCCAGCAGCTCACCGGGAGGGGGGGGAACTGAAGCTTTCTTT.

The chain carries TRBV11-2 and TRBJ1-2; TRBD1 matches at 7 bases. J was trimmed by 5 bases and V by 7 bases; bases with no gene match: 7. The germline gives CDR1 SGHAT, CDR2 FQNNGV. The CDR3 runs to 13 residues. The chain's CDR3 is CASTTQGTYGYTF. The CDR3 DNA reads TGTGCCAGCACGACACAGGGGACTTATGGCTACACCTTC. Full variable domain (remainder filled in from reference TRBV11-2 and TRBJ1-2): EAGVAQSPRYKIIEKRQSVAFWCNPISGHATLYWYQQILGQGPKLLIQFQNNGVVDDSQLPKDRFSAERLKGVDSTLKIQPAKLEDSAVYLCASTTQGTYGYTFGSGTRLTVV.

The CDR3 DNA reads TGTGCCAGCAGCTTAACGGCAGGGCTTATGAACACTGAAGCTTTCTTT. It encodes CASSLTAGLMNTEAFF. This sequence joins TRBV5-6 and TRBJ1-1, with D tentatively TRBD1 (5 bases). Germline loops: CDR1 SGHDT, CDR2 YYEEEE. This CDR3 region has 16 residues. V shed 2 bases and J shed 0 bases, with 14 bases lying between them.

This clone was found once. The gene calls are TRBV9 and TRBJ2-1; D unclear. Per the germline V gene, CDR1 is SGDLS and CDR2 is YYNGEE. The ends were cut back, 4 bases at V and 7 bases at J, with 12 bases in the middle. CDR3 length: 13 residues. Here the CDR3 reads CASSSRVPNEQFF. CDR3 coding DNA: TGTGCCAGCAGCTCCCGGGTACCGAATGAGCAGTTCTTC.

V and J are TRBV7-8 and TRBJ2-7, with D uncertain. V lost 7 bases, J lost 5 bases, and 18 bases lay in between. CDR1 is SGHVS, CDR2 FQNEAQ, per germline. The CDR3 is made up of 14 amino acids. The CDR3 spells CASTSLSTADEQYF. The DNA for the CDR3 is TGTGCCAGCACCTCGTTGAGTACGGCGGACGAGCAGTACTTC. The full variable domain, its missing parts supplied by reference TRBV7-8 and TRBJ2-7, is GAGVSQSPRYKVAKRGQDVALRCDPISGHVSLFWYQQALGQGPEFLTYFQNEAQLDKSGLPSDRFFAERPEGSVSTLKIQRTQQEDSAVYLCASTSLSTADEQYFGPGTRLTVT.

This sequence joins TRBV7-8 and TRBJ1-2, with D possibly being TRBD1 (5 bases). Germline V lookup: CDR1 SGHVS, CDR2 FQNEAQ. V lost 2 bases, J lost 1 base, and 14 bases lay in between. CDR3 length: 16 residues. Written as DNA, the CDR3 is TGTGCCAGCAGCTTAATGAAGTCAGGACATAACTATGGCTACACCTTC. Amino acids: CASSLMKSGHNYGYTF. The full variable domain, with the rest looked up from reference TRBV7-8 and TRBJ1-2, is GAGVSQSPRYKVAKRGQDVALRCDPISGHVSLFWYQQALGQGPEFLTYFQNEAQLDKSGLPSDRFFAERPEGSVSTLKIQRTQQEDSAVYLCASSLMKSGHNYGYTFGSGTRLTVV.

A note on this clone: Germline is not matched at one junction end, which may reflect a read error. This chain uses TRBV7-9 with TRBJ2-7, with 8 positions matching TRBD1. Per germline, CDR1 SEHNR and CDR2 FQNEAQ (reference sequence). The CDR3 contains 14 residues. The CDR3 here is CASSPPGQVYQQYF. Written as DNA, the CDR3 is TGTGCCAGCAGCCCACCGGGACAGGTCTACCAGCAGTACTTC.

J is TRBJ2-7 and V is TRBV19, with 7 bases fitting TRBD2. Germline CDR1 reads LNHDA; CDR2 reads SQIVND (reference sequence). This CDR3 is 15 amino acids long. With 3 bases clipped from V and 2 bases from J, the junction kept 7 bases outside the gene matches. The CDR3 spells CASSIGLAVTYEQYF. The CDR3 coding sequence is TGTGCCAGTAGTATCGGCCTAGCGGTTACCTACGAGCAGTACTTC.

This clone has just a few counts. This sequence joins TRBV27 and TRBJ2-1; possible D gene TRBD2, 6 bases. Germline CDR1 MNHEY, CDR2 SMNVEV (reference sequence). This CDR3 contains 14 residues. V was pared by 7 bases and J by 0 bases, with 10 bases between. Here the CDR3 reads CASTWGDSYNEQFF. The CDR3, as DNA: TGTGCCAGCACCTGGGGGGACTCCTACAATGAGCAGTTCTTC.

CDR3 amino acids: CSVGLAGEPADTQYF. Written as DNA, the CDR3 is TGCAGCGTCGGACTAGCGGGGGAGCCCGCAGATACGCAGTATTTT. This chain links TRBV29-1 with TRBJ2-3; TRBD2 aligns across 13 bases. The CDR3 extends over 15 amino acids. In germline, CDR1 is SQVTM, CDR2 ANQGSEA. J was trimmed by 4 bases and V by 6 bases; bases with no gene match: 7.

This clone rates as medium-sized. The CDR3 is CASSIDSSGSVSQYF. CDR3 coding DNA: TGTGCCAGTAGTATAGACTCTAGCGGGAGTGTGTCGCAGTATTTT. V gene TRBV19 combines with J gene TRBJ2-3, with 10 bases fitting TRBD2. CDR3 length: 15 residues. Germline loops: CDR1 LNHDA, CDR2 SQIVND (reference sequence). V lost 0 bases to trimming and J lost 10 bases; unmatched junction nucleotides: 7.

The chain couples TRBV6-1 to TRBJ1-5, with 7 positions matching TRBD1. The trim removed 10 bases at V and 0 bases at J, leaving 6 bases unmatched. Germline-derived CDR1 and CDR2 are MNHNS and SASEGT. The CDR3 has 14 amino acids. The chain's CDR3 is CATQGTYSNQPQHF. CDR3 sequence (DNA): TGTGCCACACAGGGGACTTATAGCAATCAGCCCCAGCATTTT.

This chain uses TRBV28 with TRBJ2-2; maybe TRBD2 (5 bases). This CDR3 has 16 amino acids. With 0 bases removed from V and 1 base from J, the gap between germline ends came to 9 bases. Germline V gene sequence: CDR1 MDHEN, CDR2 SYDVKM. CDR3 loop: CASSLWSGENTGELFF. Here the CDR3 DNA reads TGTGCCAGCAGTTTATGGAGCGGAGAGAACACCGGGGAGCTGTTTTTT.

The chain is built from TRBV5-1 and TRBJ2-2, with 8 bases aligning to TRBD1. CDR1 and CDR2 (germline): SGHRS, YFSETQ. With V trimmed by 2 bases and J by 5 bases, 8 bases remained unmatched. The length of the CDR3 is 16 residues. The DNA of the CDR3 is TGCGCCAGCAGCTTACAGGGGGGCCTTAATACCGGGGAGCTGTTTTTT. Residues: CASSLQGGLNTGELFF.

This chain joins TRBV7-2 and TRBJ1-4; D remains unclear. The CDR3 totals 16 residues. The V gene lost 1 base and the J gene lost 0 bases, with 9 bases spanning the gap. Germline CDR1 reads SGHTA; CDR2 reads FQGNSA. CDR3 sequence (DNA): TGTGCCAGCAGCTTAGACAGCTCTGCAACTAATGAAAAACTGTTTTTT. Translation: CASSLDSSATNEKLFF.

The rearrangement uses TRBV6-5 and TRBJ2-1, with 7 bases matching TRBD1. Germline V lookup: CDR1 MNHEY, CDR2 SVGAGI. The CDR3 runs to 15 residues. J gave up 5 bases and V 2 bases, and 6 bases lay outside the gene matches. The CDR3 region is CASSYDQGDHNEQFF. The CDR3 DNA sequence: TGTGCCAGCAGTTACGACCAGGGGGATCACAATGAGCAGTTCTTC.

Comments on this clone: This CDR3 is also generated by other DNA sequences in the sample. This sequence joins TRBV7-6 and TRBJ2-1; the D gene is possibly TRBD1 (5 bases). V was clipped by 5 bases and J by 4 bases, with 15 bases between them. The CDR3 has 15 amino acids. From germline, CDR1 is SGHVS and CDR2 FNYEAQ. CDR3 residues: CASSEDTTLYNEQFF. For the CDR3, the DNA is TGTGCCAGCAGCGAGGACACGACTCTATACAATGAGCAGTTCTTC.